This record looks at one T cell receptor (beta chain) sequence and its context. The data are from a study of blood T cell repertoires in COVID-19. CDR1 and CDR2 (germline): ENHRY, SYGVKD. Between the trimmed V and J ends, which lost 3 bases and 5 bases, there was a span of 11 bases. CDR3 length: 14 amino acids. Authors' processing steps: Scientists estimated how many nucleated cells there were by amplifying reference gene primers. The protocol was immunoSEQ multiplex PCR, while the TCRdb copy is restricted to in-frame clones and leaves out a portion. That table supplies the V and J calls and clone size; D and trimming were determined from the DNA. The table shows 160,000 or so clones, with more than 65% occurring only once.

The genes are TRBV10-3 and TRBJ2-1; the D gene is possibly TRBD2 (7 bases). This TCR came from a woman aged 55-75 years with COVID-19, enrolled during active disease. The sequenced material came from peripheral blood. The CDR3 DNA reads TGTGCCATCAGTGATGAGCGGGACAACAATGAGCAGTTCTTC. Protein product: CAISDERDNNEQFF.